The rows below give T cell receptor beta chains drawn from one sample of a study of blood T cell repertoires in COVID-19. Sequenced by immunoSEQ multiplex PCR; TCRdb stores in-frame clones only, minus some. The sample has around 700,000 clones, approximately 90% seen once. Sequencing used peripheral blood. The receptors originated from a young woman with acute or convalescent COVID-19. The CDR3 runs from the conserved cysteine through the conserved F or W. A D gene is named only where the DNA matches it firmly. Clone size is not always given. Where it is, it says once, few, many or a class for expanded clones.

J	D	size	V	DNA	CDR3
TRBJ2-1	.	once	TRBV30	TGTGCCTGGAGAAGGGGGGGGGCGCTCAATGAGCAGTTCTTC	CAWRRGGALNEQFF
TRBJ1-5	.	.	TRBV6-5	TGTGCCAGCAGCCCCCTTGCGGCTAGCAATCAGCCCCAGCATTTT	CASSPLAASNQPQHF
TRBJ2-2	.	.	TRBV27	TGTGCCAGCAGTTTATATCAGGGATCGAACACCGGGGAGCTGTTTTTT	CASSLYQGSNTGELFF
TRBJ1-2	.	.	TRBV27	TGTGCCAGCCATTCACATGGGGCCCTCGCATATGGCTACACCTTC	CASHSHGALAYGYTF
TRBJ1-2	.	.	TRBV10-3	TGTGCACGCGGGGGCTACACCTTC	CARGGYTF
TRBJ1-1	.	.	TRBV20-1	TGCAGTGCTAGTTGGGAGGGTGACACTGAAGCTTTCTTT	CSASWEGDTEAFF
TRBJ1-2	.	.	TRBV6-5	TGTGCCAGCAGTTACACCGCAGGGGTTGGCTATGGCTACACCTTC	CASSYTAGVGYGYTF
TRBJ2-7	.	.	TRBV6-2/TRBV6-3	TGTGCCAGCAGTTACGGTTGGCCCTACGAGCAGTACTTC	CASSYGWPYEQYF
TRBJ1-2	.	.	TRBV12-3/TRBV12-4	TGTGCCAGCAACAACCCCTCGGGTCGGGGCTACACCTTC	CASNNPSGRGYTF
TRBJ1-2	.	.	TRBV29-1	TGCAGCGTTGAAGGCTCGGAAGGGGTATATGGCTACACCTTC	CSVEGSEGVYGYTF
TRBJ1-2	.	.	TRBV12-2	TGTGCAAGTCGCTTAGCGAGGATTTACAGGGGAGAGGCCTACTATGGCTACACCTTC	CASRLARIYRGEAYYGYTF
TRBJ2-7	TRBD2	.	TRBV11-2	TGTGCCAGCAGTCTCCTCGGGGGGGTCGTCGACGAGCAGTACTTC	CASSLLGGVVDEQYF
TRBJ1-2	TRBD1	.	TRBV6-5	TGTGCCAGCAGTCCGGGACAGGTGGTTTTCTATGGCTACACCTTC	CASSPGQVVFYGYTF
TRBJ1-2	.	.	TRBV28	TGTGCCAGCAGCCCAAACTATGGCTACACCTTC	CASSPNYGYTF
TRBJ1-2	.	.	TRBV9	TGTGCCAGCAGCCGAGGGGCCGGACAGACGAACTATGGCTACACCTTC	CASSRGAGQTNYGYTF
TRBJ2-7	TRBD1	.	TRBV5-1	TGCGCCAGCAGCTGGGCCCGGGACAGGGCATTCTACGAGCAGTACTTC	CASSWARDRAFYEQYF
TRBJ1-1	.	.	TRBV25-1	TGTGCCAGCAGTGAGAGGGATTTACACACTGAAGCTTTCTTT	CASSERDLHTEAFF
TRBJ2-1	TRBD2	.	TRBV6-6	TGTGCCAGCAGTTTAGCGGGGAGGTACAATGAGCAGTTCTTC	CASSLAGRYNEQFF
TRBJ2-1	.	.	TRBV9	TGTGCCAGCAGCCCCCCAGGGGCGATCGAGCAGTTCTTC	CASSPPGAIEQFF
TRBJ1-3	TRBD1	.	TRBV2	TGTGCCAGGGGACAGGCTCAAGCTGGAAACACCATATATTTT	CARGQAQAGNTIYF
TRBJ1-3	TRBD1	.	TRBV18	TGTGCCAGCTCACCAGGACAGGGCCCTTCTGGAAACACCATATATTTT	CASSPGQGPSGNTIYF
TRBJ2-1	TRBD1	.	TRBV25-1	TGTGCCAGCAGTCAAATCTCCGGGACAGGGGGCTCTGGTGAGCAGTTCTTC	CASSQISGTGGSGEQFF
TRBJ2-2	.	.	TRBV6-5	TGTGCCAGCAGTCCGGGACTCGTCACCGGGGAGCTGTTTTTT	CASSPGLVTGELFF
TRBJ2-2	TRBD2	.	TRBV18	TGTGCCAGCTCAACAACCCCCCTTCTAGCGGGGGAGAAGAACACCGGGGAGCTGTTTTTT	CASSTTPLLAGEKNTGELFF
TRBJ2-1	.	.	TRBV18	TGTGCCAGCTCACCATTCCCGGGGGTGATCCATGAGCAGTTCTTC	CASSPFPGVIHEQFF
TRBJ2-6	TRBD1	.	TRBV28	TGTGCCAGCAGTTTATTGGGGACAGGGTCGCCTGGGGCCAACGTCCTGACTTTC	CASSLLGTGSPGANVLTF
TRBJ2-2	.	.	TRBV18	TGTGCCAGCTCACCTACAGGGCCAGTCGGGGAGCTGTTTTTT	CASSPTGPVGELFF
TRBJ1-1	.	.	TRBV4-3	TGCGCCAGCAGCCAAGAGGGACTATCCCGCAATGAAGCTTTCTTT	CASSQEGLSRNEAFF
TRBJ1-2	TRBD1	few	TRBV10-1	TGCGCCAGCTTTCCGGGACAGGGAAAGGGTAACTATGGCTACACCTTC	CASFPGQGKGNYGYTF
TRBJ2-2	TRBD2	many	TRBV6-2/TRBV6-3	TGTGCCAGCAGTGGACTAGCTTACACCGGGGAGCTGTTTTTT	CASSGLAYTGELFF
TRBJ1-2	TRBD1	.	TRBV9	TGTGCCAGCAGCGCGGACAGGGGTGGCTACTATGGCTACACCTTC	CASSADRGGYYGYTF
TRBJ1-1	TRBD1	.	TRBV24-1	TGTGCCACCAGAGACTCAGGGGGCACTGAAGCTTTCTTT	CATRDSGGTEAFF
TRBJ1-1	.	.	TRBV6-5	TGTGCCAGCAGTTCCTGGACAAACACTGAAGCTTTCTTT	CASSSWTNTEAFF
TRBJ2-5	.	.	TRBV27	TGTGCCAGCAGTTCATATTCCGGGAGCCAAGAGACCCAGTACTTC	CASSSYSGSQETQYF
TRBJ2-7	.	.	TRBV6-6	TGTGCCAGCAGTTACACCCGGGAGCAGTACTTC	CASSYTREQYF
TRBJ2-3	.	.	TRBV5-6	TGTGCCAGCAGCTTGGTTATAGATACGCAGTATTTT	CASSLVIDTQYF
TRBJ1-1	.	.	TRBV19	TGTGCCAGTAGCATTCCAGGGCGGACTGAAGCTTTCTTT	CASSIPGRTEAFF
TRBJ2-2	.	.	TRBV6-4	TGTGCCTCAATGGAGGGTGACACCGGGGAGCTGTTTTTT	CASMEGDTGELFF
TRBJ2-1	.	.	TRBV7-2	TGTGCCAGCAGCTTAGGCCTACCGCACGAGGAGCAGTTCTTC	CASSLGLPHEEQFF
TRBJ2-7	TRBD2	.	TRBV6-7	TGTGCCAGCAGCCGCGGGAGTTACTGCGAGCAGTACTTC	CASSRGSYCEQYF
TRBJ1-1	TRBD1	once	TRBV7-8	TGTGCCAGCAGCCCCCGGGGACAGCTGAACACTGAAGCTTTCTTT	CASSPRGQLNTEAFF
TRBJ2-3	TRBD2	.	TRBV5-4	TGTGCCAGCAGCCCCCGGGGGGGGTACACAGATACGCAGTATTTT	CASSPRGGYTDTQYF
TRBJ1-6	.	.	TRBV5-1	TGCGCCAGCAGCTTGCAGGCAGAATTTTCACCCCTCCACTTT	CASSLQAEFSPLHF
TRBJ1-2	.	.	TRBV7-3	TGTGCCAGCAGCTTAACAGGGGCGGCTGGCTACACCTTC	CASSLTGAAGYTF
TRBJ1-2	TRBD1	.	TRBV27	TGTGCCAGCAGTAAGGGACAGGGGAAAGGGATCGACTATGGCTACACCTTC	CASSKGQGKGIDYGYTF
TRBJ2-7	.	.	TRBV4-1	TGCGCCAGCAGCCAAGAGGTAGCAGGGTTCTACGAGCAGTACTTC	CASSQEVAGFYEQYF